This TCR beta chain is from a study of regulatory T cells in long-lasting Graves disease. The V and J ends lost 4 bases and 1 base, in that order; junction bases with no gene match: 11. Germline CDR1 is SGHDT and CDR2 is YYEEEE. The CDR3 is 16 amino acids. Time point denoted: persistent/refractory GD, antithyroid drugs over 5 years with positive TRAb. PBMC-extracted RNA yielded the TCR library. Arm-PCR with iRepertoire HTBI primers amplified the CDR3 regions for these TCR beta libraries. Using its own MiXCR run on the multiplex PCR reads, TCRdb lists one record per CDR3 protein. This table holds 350,000 to 500,000 distinct CDR3 sequences, around 20% found once.

The sequence was collected from a female donor with Graves disease. Specimen: peripheral blood mononuclear cells (PBMCs), collected when the disease was refractory, from a patient treated with antithyroid drugs. The J gene is TRBJ2-7, the V gene TRBV5-6; TRBD1 aligns across 7 bases. The CDR3 is CASSPGAGGYSYEQYF. The CDR3, as DNA: TGTGCCAGCAGCCCCGGGGCAGGGGGATATTCCTACGAGCAGTACTTC.